The 23 T cell receptor beta chains in this list originate from one sample, sequenced in a study of blood T cell repertoires in COVID-19. Sequenced by immunoSEQ multiplex PCR; TCRdb stores in-frame clones only, minus some. The table has a few hundred thousand clones, about 86% seen once. Sequences were obtained from PBMCs or T cells enriched from blood (not recorded which). These receptors all come from a woman in her forties or fifties who had recovered from COVID-19.

V and J are TRBV27 and TRBJ1-1, with D possibly matching TRBD1 (5 bases). Germline values: CDR1 MNHEY, CDR2 SMNVEV (reference sequence). V dropped 11 bases and J dropped 5 bases, with 15 bases sitting between them. CDR3 length: 12 residues. The DNA for the CDR3 is TGTGCCCCTCGGGCAGGGAGGACTGAAGCTTTCTTT. Translated, it gives CAPRAGRTEAFF.

The V and J genes are TRBV5-5 and TRBJ2-2, with D possibly matching TRBD2 (7 bases). The CDR3 consists of 15 residues. Trimming removed 1 base from V and 6 bases from J, with 13 bases in between. The germline gives CDR1 SGHKS, CDR2 YYEKEE (reference sequence). CDR3 loop: CASSLTAGAPGELFF. CDR3 DNA sequence: TGTGCCAGCAGCTTGACGGCGGGGGCGCCCGGGGAGCTGTTTTTT. Variable domain in full (rest from reference TRBV5-5 and TRBJ2-2): DAGVTQSPTHLIKTRGQQVTLRCSPISGHKSVSWYQQVLGQGPQFIFQYYEKEERGRGNFPDRFSARQFPNYSSELNVNALLLGDSALYLCASSLTAGAPGELFFGEGSRLTVL.

The chain uses TRBV7-2 and TRBJ2-3, with TRBD2 matching 7 bases. Per the germline V gene, CDR1 is SGHTA and CDR2 is FQGNSA. The CDR3 consists of 14 residues. V trimming: 1 base; J trimming: 4 bases; junction bases outside the gene matches: 2. CDR3 nucleotides: TGTGCCAGCAGCTTAGGTGCGGGGGCAGATACGCAGTATTTT. Translating it yields CASSLGAGADTQYF.

This sequence joins TRBV29-1 and TRBJ2-7; the match to TRBD1 covers 7 bases. J gave up 7 bases and V 3 bases, and 6 bases lay outside the gene matches. The CDR3 extends over 12 amino acids. CDR1 SQVTM and CDR2 ANQGSEA come from the germline V gene. The CDR3, as DNA: TGCAGCGTTGATAAGGGGGCAGGAGAGCAGTACTTC. It codes for CSVDKGAGEQYF.

The chain is built from TRBV5-1 and TRBJ1-1; 8 nucleotides line up with TRBD1. CDR3 size: 14 residues. CDR1 SGHRS and CDR2 YFSETQ come from the germline V gene. V lost 3 bases, J lost 7 bases, and 8 bases stayed unmatched. CDR3 sequence: CASSSTGDPVEAFF. In DNA form, the CDR3 reads TGCGCCAGCAGCTCGACAGGGGACCCGGTTGAAGCTTTCTTT.

The V and J genes are TRBV18 and TRBJ1-1, with 8 bases that match TRBD1. This CDR3 contains 15 residues. V lost 6 bases to trimming and J lost 4 bases; unmatched junction nucleotides: 10. Germline V CDR1 and CDR2: KGHSH, LQKENI. The CDR3, as DNA: TGTGCCAGCTCCCCCGACAGGGGTTTGAGCACTGAAGCTTTCTTT. Protein sequence: CASSPDRGLSTEAFF.

The rearrangement joins TRBV19 to TRBJ2-7, with 10 positions matching TRBD1. Germline-derived CDR1 and CDR2 are LNHDA and SQIVND (reference sequence). The CDR3 extends over 17 amino acids. The ends lost 5 bases at V and 2 bases at J; junction bases unmatched: 12. The CDR3, as DNA: TGTGCCAGTAGTTGGGGGACAGGGGTGGCGGGGACCTACGAGCAGTACTTC. It codes for CASSWGTGVAGTYEQYF.

This rearrangement joins TRBV9 to TRBJ2-7; D is unresolved. V was cut by 0 bases and J by 5 bases, with 18 bases left in between. Germline V gives CDR1 SGDLS, CDR2 YYNGEE. The CDR3 runs to 16 residues. The CDR3 spells CASSVGAAGSQHEQYF. CDR3 nucleotide sequence: TGTGCCAGCAGCGTAGGCGCGGCTGGAAGTCAGCACGAGCAGTACTTC.

The CDR3 reads CSVEQGERYEQYF. CDR3 DNA sequence: TGCAGCGTTGAACAGGGTGAGAGATACGAGCAGTACTTC. V and J are TRBV29-1 and TRBJ2-7, with D possibly being TRBD1 (5 bases). The CDR3 has 13 residues. Germline CDR1 and CDR2: SQVTM and ANQGSEA. V gave up 2 bases and J gave up 4 bases, with 12 bases separating them.

V and J are TRBV7-9 and TRBJ1-5; TRBD1 is a possible D gene (6 bases). The length of the CDR3 is 12 residues. The V end was cut by 9 bases, the J end by 5 bases, with 11 bases between. CDR1 and CDR2 (germline): SEHNR, FQNEAQ (reference sequence). The DNA of the CDR3 is TGTGCCAGTGGACAGCTTGATCAGCCCCAGCATTTT. Encoded protein: CASGQLDQPQHF.

V usage is TRBV3-1 (or the pseudogene TRBV3-2) and J usage is TRBJ1-2; D remains unclear. Germline CDR1 LGHDT, CDR2 YNNKEL (reference sequence). CDR3 length: 14 amino acids. V lost 0 bases and J 8 bases, leaving 13 bases between the germline ends. The CDR3 coding sequence is TGTGCCAGCAGCCAAGATCCGTCTGGCAACGGCTACACCTTC. It yields the protein CASSQDPSGNGYTF.

This chain connects TRBV27 to TRBJ2-1; 9 bases map to TRBD2. Germline V lookup: CDR1 MNHEY, CDR2 SMNVEV (reference sequence). The CDR3 is made up of 14 amino acids. V trimming: 3 bases; J trimming: 8 bases; junction bases outside the gene matches: 5. The CDR3 DNA reads TGTGCCAGCAGTTTCAATCGACTAGCGGATGAGCAGTTCTTC. It is translated as CASSFNRLADEQFF.

The chain uses TRBV9 and TRBJ1-5; D is perhaps TRBD1 (6 bases). The V end was cut by 0 bases, the J end by 5 bases, with 12 bases between. CDR3 size: 15 residues. Germline V lookup: CDR1 SGDLS, CDR2 YYNGEE. The CDR3 DNA reads TGTGCCAGCAGCGTAGGATCAGGGGTCGATCAGCCCCAGCATTTT. This encodes CASSVGSGVDQPQHF.

V usage is TRBV18 and J usage is TRBJ1-1; D remains ambiguous. The CDR3 loop spans 15 amino acids. V lost 3 bases to trimming and J lost 11 bases, with 22 bases between them. The V gene's germline CDR1 is KGHSH and CDR2 LQKENI. The CDR3: CASSPLIRQVGEAFF. CDR3 nucleotides: TGTGCCAGCTCACCTCTCATTCGTCAGGTGGGTGAGGCTTTCTTT.

The chain is built from TRBV4-2 and TRBJ2-7; TRBD2 matches at 7 bases. V trimming: 0 bases; J trimming: 1 base; junction bases outside the gene matches: 3. Germline assignment: CDR1 LGHNA and CDR2 YNFKEQ. The CDR3 extends over 15 amino acids. The CDR3 DNA sequence: TGTGCCAGCAGCCAAGACAGGGAGGGGTCCTACGAGCAGTACTTC. Its translation: CASSQDREGSYEQYF.

The V and J genes are TRBV2 and TRBJ1-3; the match to TRBD1 covers 7 bases. The length of the CDR3 is 16 residues. The V gene's germline CDR1 is SNHLY and CDR2 FYNNEI. J gave up 0 bases and V 5 bases, and 7 bases lay outside the gene matches. The CDR3 bases are TGTGCCAGCAGTTGGGACAGCATACTCTCTGGAAACACCATATATTTT. Translation: CASSWDSILSGNTIYF.

The chain joins TRBV19 to TRBJ1-5, with a weak D call TRBD1 (6 bases). Germline V gives CDR1 LNHDA, CDR2 SQIVND (reference sequence). There are 16 residues in the CDR3. Trimming cost V 4 bases and J 6 bases, with 19 bases left between them. CDR3 protein: CASSSLGAGVGQPQHF. The CDR3 nucleotides read TGTGCCAGTAGTAGTTTGGGGGCAGGGGTGGGTCAGCCCCAGCATTTT.

Of note for this clone: Different DNA sequences within this sample yield the same CDR3. The genes are TRBV7-9 and TRBJ1-1; 9 positions agree with TRBD1. V was clipped by 3 bases and J by 2 bases; unmatched bases: 1. The CDR3 runs to 14 residues. CDR1 SEHNR and CDR2 FQNEAQ come from the germline V gene (reference sequence). CDR3 region: CASSLGQGNTEAFF. The CDR3 DNA sequence: TGTGCCAGCAGCTTGGGACAGGGAAACACTGAAGCTTTCTTT.

The chain carries TRBV19 and TRBJ2-1; 12 nucleotides match TRBD2. From germline, CDR1 is LNHDA and CDR2 SQIVND (reference sequence). V lost 0 bases, J lost 0 bases, and 3 bases stayed unmatched. The CDR3 spans 18 residues. The CDR3 DNA follows: TGTGCCAGTAGTATAGATTCTAGCGGGGGGGTCTCCTACAATGAGCAGTTCTTC. This gives the protein CASSIDSSGGVSYNEQFF.

The chain couples TRBV4-1 to TRBJ1-1; 9 nucleotides line up with TRBD1. V lost 4 bases and J lost 2; bases outside the gene matches: 8. CDR1 MGHRA and CDR2 YSYEKL come from the germline V gene. CDR3 length: 16 amino acids. DNA of the CDR3: TGCGCCAGCAGCCGAAGGGGACAGGGCGAAAACACTGAAGCTTTCTTT. It translates to CASSRRGQGENTEAFF.

The gene calls are TRBV30 and TRBJ1-5; D not resolved. The germline V and J ends were trimmed by 0 bases and 4 bases, with 7 bases remaining between them. CDR3 length: 13 amino acids. Germline V gene sequence: CDR1 GTSNPN, CDR2 SVGIG (reference sequence). CDR3 coding DNA: TGTGCCTGGAGTGTCACAGCTAATCAGCCCCAGCATTTT. The encoded protein is CAWSVTANQPQHF.

The chain carries TRBV30 and TRBJ2-7; D is possibly TRBD1 (6 bases). Germline CDR1 GTSNPN, CDR2 SVGIG (reference sequence). The CDR3 runs 13 residues. V was shortened by 2 bases and J by 3 bases, with 11 bases between the two germline ends. The CDR3: CAWSHRGSYEQYF. Here the CDR3 DNA reads TGTGCCTGGAGTCATAGGGGGAGCTACGAGCAGTACTTC.

CDR3 sequence (DNA): TGTGCCAGCAGTTACTCCGCAGGGGATGAAAAACTGTTTTTT. It codes for CASSYSAGDEKLFF. The chain has TRBV6-5 and TRBJ1-4, with D tentatively TRBD1 (6 bases). V lost 0 bases and J lost 6, with 8 bases in between. The V gene's germline CDR1 is MNHEY and CDR2 SVGAGI. CDR3 length equals 14 residues.